This TCR beta chain was sequenced in a study of blood T cell repertoires in COVID-19. From germline, CDR1 is SGHTA and CDR2 FQGTGA. This CDR3 contains 16 residues. The ends were cut back, 1 base at V and 6 bases at J, with 15 bases in the middle. Profiled with immunoSEQ multiplex PCR; TCRdb holds only in-frame clones, not every one. The sample carries 130,000 to 150,000 clones, 70% to 85% recorded once. The chain links TRBV7-3 to TRBJ2-2, with D possibly being TRBD1 (6 bases). The sample comprised PBMCs or T cells enriched from blood (not recorded which). The sequence was obtained from a man in his fifties or sixties who had recovered from COVID-19. CDR3 in DNA: TGTGCCAGCAGCTTAAACCCGGTCGCAGGGGCCGGGGAGCTGTTTTTT. Residues: CASSLNPVAGAGELFF.